Listed below are T cell receptor beta chains from one sample, sequenced in a study of siplizumab effects on memory and regulatory T cells. TCRdb's copy holds only in-frame clones and misses some; the assay was immunoSEQ multiplex PCR. Counted here are approximately 82,000 clones, around 90% occurring once; the ten biggest clones make up approximately 1.5%. The specimen was Tregs sorted from blood. These receptors came from a human donor in good health. Each CDR3 is given with its conserved first and last residue. A D gene is named only where the DNA matches it firmly. Size is stated for part of the rows, as once, few or many counts, or as a class when the clone is expanded.

CDR3 length	D gene	V gene	clone size	J gene	CDR3 DNA	CDR3 protein
11	NA	TRBV18	NA	TRBJ2-7	TGTGCCAGCTCTAGGGGAGACGAGCAGTACTTC	CASSRGDEQYF
12	NA	TRBV2	few	TRBJ1-2	TGTGCCAGCAGGGGACCTAACTATGGCTACACCTTC	CASRGPNYGYTF
16	NA	TRBV4-2	NA	TRBJ2-1	TGTGCCAGCAGCCAAGATAGGGCGGAAAACTACAATGAGCAGTTCTTC	CASSQDRAENYNEQFF
13	NA	TRBV27	NA	TRBJ1-2	TGTGCCAGCAGTGGTACAGCCTACTATGGCTACACCTTC	CASSGTAYYGYTF
11	NA	TRBV6-5	NA	TRBJ1-5	TGTGCCAGCAGTTACCCGGAGCCCCAGCATTTT	CASSYPEPQHF
14	TRBD2	TRBV6-1	NA	TRBJ2-5	TGTGCCAGCGGGGCCGGGACTAGGCAAGAGACCCAGTACTTC	CASGAGTRQETQYF
13	NA	TRBV18	NA	TRBJ1-6	TGTGCCAGCTCAACGGACAGTAATTCACCCCTCCACTTT	CASSTDSNSPLHF
13	NA	TRBV7-2	once	TRBJ1-2	TGTGCCAGCAGCTTACTGGGGTCCGGGGGCTACACCTTC	CASSLLGSGGYTF
14	NA	TRBV5-1	NA	TRBJ2-7	TGCGCCAGCAGCTTGGGGCAGCCTCTCTACGAGCAGTACTTC	CASSLGQPLYEQYF
17	TRBD1	TRBV11-2	NA	TRBJ1-2	TGTGCCAGCAGCCCCGGGCGGTTTCAGGGGGCAGGATATGGCTACACCTTC	CASSPGRFQGAGYGYTF
12	NA	TRBV4-2	NA	TRBJ2-2	TGTGCCAGCAGTCACGTCACCGGGGAGCTGTTTTTT	CASSHVTGELFF
16	TRBD2	TRBV18	NA	TRBJ2-5	TGTGCCAGCTCACCCAGGACTAGCGGGGGTCAAGAGACCCAGTACTTC	CASSPRTSGGQETQYF
13	TRBD1	TRBV28	NA	TRBJ1-5	TGTGCCAGCAGTGGAGGGGGCTGGCAGCCCCAGCATTTT	CASSGGGWQPQHF
12	NA	TRBV11-2	NA	TRBJ1-2	TGTGCCAGCAGCTCCTGGGTCTATGGCTACACCTTC	CASSSWVYGYTF
11	NA	TRBV20-1	NA	TRBJ1-1	TGCAGTGCTAGTGGGCAGACCGGAGCTTTCTTT	CSASGQTGAFF
13	NA	TRBV11-2	NA	TRBJ1-2	TGTGCCAGCAGCTTAGGACCTACTTATGGCTACACCTTC	CASSLGPTYGYTF
12	NA	TRBV2	NA	TRBJ1-3	TGTGCCAAGACACACTCTGGAAACACCATATATTTT	CAKTHSGNTIYF
14	TRBD1	TRBV6-6	NA	TRBJ1-6	TGTGCCAGCAGCCTACAGGGGAATAATTCACCCCTCCACTTT	CASSLQGNNSPLHF
12	NA	TRBV19	NA	TRBJ2-3	TGTGCCAGTAGGGGGACCCAAGATACGCAGTATTTT	CASRGTQDTQYF
14	NA	TRBV18	NA	TRBJ2-7	TGTGCCAGCTCATCGGGCAGGTCGGCCTACGAGCAGTACTTC	CASSSGRSAYEQYF
14	TRBD1	TRBV4-3	NA	TRBJ1-2	TGCGCCAGCAGCCAAGCAAGGACAGGCTATGGCTACACCTTC	CASSQARTGYGYTF
15	TRBD1	TRBV6-1	once	TRBJ2-2	TGTGCCAGCAGTACCGGGACAGGGAACACCGGGGAGCTGTTTTTT	CASSTGTGNTGELFF
14	NA	TRBV5-5	NA	TRBJ1-1	TGTGCCAGCAGCTTGGAGTGGACGAACACTGAAGCTTTCTTT	CASSLEWTNTEAFF
13	NA	TRBV2	few	TRBJ2-3	TGTGCCAGCAGGAGGCAAAGCACAGATACGCAGTATTTT	CASRRQSTDTQYF
17	NA	TRBV7-9	NA	TRBJ2-1	TGTGCCAGCAGCTTATCCCCAGGGCGGAGCTCCTACAATGAGCAGTTCTTC	CASSLSPGRSSYNEQFF
18	TRBD2	TRBV19	once	TRBJ2-7	TGTGCCAGTAGTACTTCGACCCGAGGACTAGCGGGGGCCTACGAGCAGTACTTC	CASSTSTRGLAGAYEQYF
14	TRBD1	TRBV2	NA	TRBJ2-4	TGTGCCAGCAGCCTGCAGGGGGCTGGTAGCATTCAGTACTTC	CASSLQGAGSIQYF